This T cell receptor (beta chain) was sequenced during a study of cytomegalovirus exposure and HLA in healthy donors. The PCR was carried out with 60 Vbeta primers and 13 Jbeta primers. Assay used: immunoSEQ multiplex PCR; TCRdb lists only in-frame clones, some missing. The sample lists about 130,000 clones, around four fifths occurring once. This clone was counted a few times. This TCR was sampled from a boy aged 10-17 years in good health and CMV-seronegative. Material: PBMCs.

The CDR3 DNA sequence: TGCAGCGTAGTCCCCCTGGCTAGCGATCGCGAGCAGTACTTC. Protein product: CSVVPLASDREQYF. The chain carries TRBV29-1 and TRBJ2-7; tentative D call: TRBD2 (6 bases). Germline V gives CDR1 SQVTM, CDR2 ANQGSEA. The CDR3 loop spans 14 amino acids. V lost 6 bases to trimming and J lost 6 bases, with 21 bases between them.